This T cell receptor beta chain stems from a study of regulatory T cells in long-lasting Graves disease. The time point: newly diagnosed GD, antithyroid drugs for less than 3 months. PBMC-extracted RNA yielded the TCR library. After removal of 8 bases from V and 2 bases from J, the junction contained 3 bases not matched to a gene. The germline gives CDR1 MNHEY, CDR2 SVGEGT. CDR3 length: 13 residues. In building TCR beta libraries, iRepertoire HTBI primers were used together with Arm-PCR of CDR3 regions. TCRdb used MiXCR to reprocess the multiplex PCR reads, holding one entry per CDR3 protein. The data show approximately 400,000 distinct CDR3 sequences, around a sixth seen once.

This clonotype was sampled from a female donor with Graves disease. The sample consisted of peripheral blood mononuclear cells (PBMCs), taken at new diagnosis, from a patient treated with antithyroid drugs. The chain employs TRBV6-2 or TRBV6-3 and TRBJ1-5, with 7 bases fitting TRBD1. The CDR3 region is CASETGGNQPQHF. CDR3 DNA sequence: TGTGCCAGCGAAACAGGGGGCAATCAGCCCCAGCATTTT.